This passage covers 9 T cell receptor beta chains from one sample sequenced in a study of shared T cell receptors in the human thymus. Method: immunoSEQ multiplex PCR; TCRdb's copy keeps in-frame clones and lacks some. The sample comprises 600,000 or so clones, about 87% of which are singletons, and 0.009% to 0.0095% rests with the top ten. This sample was also put to use in a study of human thymus T cells.

Material: thymocytes. The receptors stem from a boy under two years old with a congenital heart defect.

CDR3 protein: CASSLCCLLDSYYGYTF. The CDR3 coding sequence is TGTGCCAGCAGCTTGTGTTGCCTATTAGACAGCTACTATGGCTACACCTTC. The genes are TRBV5-8 and TRBJ1-2, with TRBD1 as a possible D gene (5 bases). Trimming pared 1 base from V and 3 bases from J, leaving 19 bases between. This CDR3 has 17 amino acids. Per germline, CDR1 SGHTS and CDR2 YDEGEE.

On this clone itself: The junction differs from germline at one of its ends, possibly a read error. The CDR3 DNA reads TGTGCCAGTGGTTTGCAATGGAGGAGGGCCTACAATGAGCAGTTCTTC. Residues: CASGLQWRRAYNEQFF. This sequence joins TRBV12-5 and TRBJ2-1; D possibly corresponds to TRBD2 (6 bases). The germline V gene has CDR1 LGHNT and CDR2 FRNRAP. The CDR3 totals 16 residues.

This clone was seen only once. The rearrangement joins TRBV29-1 to TRBJ2-7, with D perhaps matching TRBD2 (7 bases). Trimming removed 4 bases from V and 7 bases from J, with 17 bases in between. This CDR3 has 13 amino acids. CDR1 is SQVTM and CDR2 is ANQGSEA in the germline V gene. CDR3 protein: CSVVYGGRGEQYF. In nucleotides, the CDR3 is TGCAGCGTTGTTTACGGGGGGCGCGGAGAGCAGTACTTC.

The chain combines TRBV6-6 with TRBJ2-3; a weak D match, TRBD1 (6 bases). Germline V gene data show CDR1 as MNHNY and CDR2 as SVGAGI (reference sequence). CDR3 length: 14 amino acids. Trimming removed 2 bases at V and 1 base at J, with 7 bases between. CDR3 amino acids: CASSYEGGTDTQYF. CDR3 sequence (DNA): TGTGCCAGCAGTTACGAGGGGGGCACAGATACGCAGTATTTT.

The chain combines TRBV7-9 with TRBJ1-1; D not certain. The length of the CDR3 is 11 residues. Germline assignment: CDR1 SEHNR and CDR2 FQNEAQ (reference sequence). V was clipped by 5 bases and J by 6 bases, with 7 bases between them. The CDR3 nucleotides read TGTGCCAGCAGCCGGAGGGCTGAAGCTTTCTTT. Translated, it gives CASSRRAEAFF. Drawing the rest from reference TRBV7-9 and TRBJ1-1, the complete variable domain is DTGVSQNPRHKITKRGQNVTFRCDPISEHNRLYWYRQTLGQGPEFLTYFQNEAQLEKSRLLSDRFSAERPKGSFSTLEIQRTEQGDSAMYLCASSRRAEAFFGQGTRLTVV.

CDR3 nucleotide sequence: TGTGCCAGCAGCGTAGCGCCGGTTGGAAACACCATATATTTT. It codes for CASSVAPVGNTIYF. The chain links TRBV9 to TRBJ1-3; D is ambiguous. The CDR3 runs 14 residues. CDR1 and CDR2 from the germline V gene are SGDLS and YYNGEE. V was shortened by 0 bases and J by 3 bases, with 7 bases between the two germline ends.

This clone was picked up one time. The chain couples TRBV11-2 to TRBJ2-1, with 8 bases aligning to TRBD2. Germline V lookup: CDR1 SGHAT, CDR2 FQNNGV. J lost 9 bases, V lost 0 bases, and 10 bases had no gene match. This CDR3 spans 16 amino acids. CDR3 loop: CASSLDRPGLALEQFF. The CDR3 DNA sequence: TGTGCCAGCAGCTTAGATCGCCCCGGACTAGCCCTTGAGCAGTTCTTC.

V gene TRBV5-6 combines with J gene TRBJ1-2; TRBD1 agrees at 8 bases. There are 13 residues in the CDR3. Germline V gene sequence: CDR1 SGHDT, CDR2 YYEEEE. The trim removed 0 bases at V and 8 bases at J, leaving 3 bases unmatched. The CDR3 reads CASSLADRAGYTF. CDR3 nucleotides: TGTGCCAGCAGCTTGGCGGACAGGGCAGGCTACACCTTC.

Remarks on this clone: Other nucleotide sequences from this sample produce the same CDR3. The J gene is TRBJ1-6, the V gene TRBV9, with D tentatively TRBD1 (6 bases). V lost 3 bases and J lost 8, with 18 bases in between. Germline CDR1 SGDLS, CDR2 YYNGEE. The CDR3 loop spans 16 amino acids. CDR3: CASSATTDRSDSPLHF. In nucleotides, the CDR3 is TGTGCCAGCAGCGCAACCACTGACAGGTCGGATTCACCCCTCCACTTT. Complete variable domain (other parts from reference TRBV9 and TRBJ1-6): DSGVTQTPKHLITATGQRVTLRCSPRSGDLSVYWYQQSLDQGLQFLIQYYNGEERAKGNILERFSAQQFPDLHSELNLSSLELGDSALYFCASSATTDRSDSPLHFGNGTRLTVT.